Shown below are 31 T cell receptor beta chains from a single sample sequenced in a study of graft-versus-host responses after intestinal transplantation (dated by TCRdb to about 2021). What these receptors recognize is not known. Library creation used the immunoSEQ multiplex PCR assay. Entries here come from immuneACCESS through TCRdb and include only in-frame sequences with V and J called. Some clones fail to appear in such tables; in the studies checked, an unresolved V gene covers under half of the shortfall, and the cause of the remainder is unknown. The sample table records more than 95,000 clones; about 90% of these occur just once. The ten largest clonotypes hold roughly 0.9% of the sample. The time point label, read with the paper, signifies: cells obtained before transplantation from donor or recipient. Source: unstimulated CD4+ T cells sorted from spleen or lymph node cells, taken before intestinal transplant. These receptors all come from a human donor who received an intestinal transplant.

The CDR3 loop is CASSAPAGGRYNSPLHF. The CDR3 nucleotides read TGTGCCAGCAGCGCACCCGCAGGGGGCAGATATAATTCACCCCTCCACTTT. The V call is TRBV9, the J call TRBJ1-6, with 8 positions matching TRBD1. The CDR3 covers 17 residues. Per germline, CDR1 SGDLS and CDR2 YYNGEE. The V and J ends lost 3 bases and 4 bases, in that order; junction bases with no gene match: 9.

V usage is TRBV27 and J usage is TRBJ1-5, with 9 bases lining up with TRBD1. The germline V gene has CDR1 MNHEY and CDR2 SMNVEV (reference sequence). This CDR3 has 18 amino acids. V lost 6 bases, J lost 1 base, and 13 bases stayed unmatched. The CDR3 DNA reads as TGTGCCAGCAGGCAAATCGGGACAGGGAACCGGAGCAATCAGCCCCAGCATTTT. Amino acids: CASRQIGTGNRSNQPQHF.

The chain has TRBV18 and TRBJ2-5; TRBD2 agrees at 10 bases. The CDR3 loop spans 14 amino acids. Germline CDR1 is KGHSH and CDR2 is LQKENI. V was pared by 4 bases and J by 2 bases, with 1 base of the junction left unmatched. CDR3 amino acids: CASSRGLAQETQYF. The CDR3 nucleotides are TGTGCCAGCTCACGGGGACTAGCGCAAGAGACCCAGTACTTC.

The gene calls are TRBV6-1 and TRBJ2-3; 8 positions agree with TRBD2. The CDR3 is 15 residues long. V dropped 5 bases and J dropped 0; count of bases not matched to a gene: 4. Germline V gives CDR1 MNHNS, CDR2 SASEGT. The CDR3 loop reads CASSLTSASTDTQYF. The CDR3 coding sequence is TGTGCCAGCAGTTTGACTAGCGCTAGCACAGATACGCAGTATTTT.

This chain connects TRBV6-1 to TRBJ2-1, with D uncertain. Germline V gene sequence: CDR1 MNHNS, CDR2 SASEGT. This CDR3 contains 13 residues. Trimming took 4 bases from V and 5 from J, leaving 9 bases between them. This chain's CDR3 is CASSAHLNNEQFF. The CDR3, as DNA: TGTGCCAGCAGTGCCCACTTGAACAATGAGCAGTTCTTC.

This clone was seen just once. The rearrangement uses TRBV2 and TRBJ2-3, with 7 bases aligning to TRBD1. Germline V gives CDR1 SNHLY, CDR2 FYNNEI. Trimming removed 6 bases from V and 6 bases from J; junction bases left unmatched: 6. The CDR3 totals 13 residues. In DNA, the CDR3 is TGTGCCAGCAGGAAGGGGGCATGGGATACGCAGTATTTT. Translation gives CASRKGAWDTQYF.

The rearrangement uses TRBV7-9 and TRBJ2-2, with D perhaps TRBD2 (7 bases). Trimming removed 4 bases at V and 5 bases at J, with 11 bases between. Germline values: CDR1 SEHNR, CDR2 FQNEAQ (reference sequence). This CDR3 is 14 amino acids long. CDR3 protein: CASSSRGATGELFF. The CDR3 nucleotides read TGTGCCAGCAGCTCCCGGGGGGCTACCGGGGAGCTGTTTTTT.

The V and J genes are TRBV7-6 and TRBJ1-2, with D possibly TRBD1 on 5 matching bases. Deletions cut 5 bases from V and 2 bases from J, with 18 bases between. CDR1 SGHVS and CDR2 FNYEAQ come from the germline V gene. The CDR3 extends over 16 amino acids. CDR3 in DNA: TGTGCCAGCAGCCCTAGAGAGGTAGGGACCAACTATGGCTACACCTTC. Translation gives CASSPREVGTNYGYTF.

The V gene is TRBV4-1, the J gene TRBJ2-3; D remains unclear. The length of the CDR3 is 15 residues. Trimming shortened V by 0 bases and J by 0 bases, and 7 bases separated the two germline ends. Germline V lookup: CDR1 MGHRA, CDR2 YSYEKL. CDR3 loop: CASSQDTWSTDTQYF. DNA of the CDR3: TGCGCCAGCAGCCAAGATACCTGGAGCACAGATACGCAGTATTTT.

This chain connects TRBV4-1 to TRBJ2-5; possible D gene TRBD1, 6 bases. In germline, CDR1 is MGHRA, CDR2 YSYEKL. The length of the CDR3 is 17 residues. V was shortened by 0 bases and J by 7 bases, with 21 bases between the two germline ends. The CDR3 region has the DNA TGCGCCAGCAGCCAAGATTGGGTCGGGACACCTCCAGGGACCCAGTACTTC. It translates to CASSQDWVGTPPGTQYF.

J is TRBJ1-1 and V is TRBV10-3; no clear D. The germline gives CDR1 ENHRY, CDR2 SYGVKD. V shed 2 bases and J shed 7 bases, with 14 bases lying between them. The CDR3 contains 14 residues. The CDR3 loop is CAISEPQAGNEAFF. The CDR3 coding sequence is TGTGCCATCAGTGAGCCTCAGGCGGGGAATGAAGCTTTCTTT.

The V call is TRBV2, the J call TRBJ2-3; TRBD2 matches 10 bases. The CDR3 contains 16 residues. V shed 4 bases and J 1 base; nucleotides not matched to a gene: 5. Per the germline V gene, CDR1 is SNHLY and CDR2 is FYNNEI. As DNA, the CDR3 is TGTGCCAGCAGTGTAGGTCTAGCGGGGGGCACAGATACGCAGTATTTT. This codes for CASSVGLAGGTDTQYF.

V usage is TRBV9 and J usage is TRBJ2-5, with TRBD2 as a possible D gene (6 bases). The CDR3 covers 16 residues. Trimming removed 0 bases at V and 2 bases at J, with 14 bases between. The germline V gene encodes CDR1 SGDLS and CDR2 YYNGEE. CDR3 bases: TGTGCCAGCAGCGTAGCTCCTAGCGCGGGACAAGAGACCCAGTACTTC. Its protein product is CASSVAPSAGQETQYF.

The rearrangement joins TRBV2 to TRBJ2-5; a weak D match, TRBD2 (5 bases). This CDR3 is built from 13 residues. V lost 3 bases, J lost 5 bases, and 10 bases lay in between. Germline assignment: CDR1 SNHLY and CDR2 FYNNEI. CDR3 residues: CASSDGTGETQYF. The CDR3 DNA reads TGTGCCAGCAGTGATGGTACGGGGGAGACCCAGTACTTC.

This clone is a singleton in its sample. The chain is built from TRBV15 and TRBJ1-6; D gene unclear. Germline V lookup: CDR1 LNHNV, CDR2 YYDKDF (reference sequence). The CDR3 totals 17 residues. V dropped 0 bases and J dropped 5 bases, with 14 bases sitting between them. This chain's CDR3 is CATSRERRFVDNSPLHF. The CDR3 bases are TGTGCCACCAGCAGAGAACGGCGGTTCGTGGATAATTCACCCCTCCACTTT.

This chain connects TRBV6-1 to TRBJ2-7; a possible D gene is TRBD2 (5 bases). Trimming pared 3 bases from V and 2 bases from J, leaving 14 bases between. The CDR3 totals 15 residues. Germline-derived CDR1 and CDR2 are MNHNS and SASEGT. CDR3 nucleotide sequence: TGTGCCAGCAGTGACCGAGCCGGGGTTACCTACGAGCAGTACTTC. Translated, it gives CASSDRAGVTYEQYF.

The chain has TRBV7-3 and TRBJ2-1; D is ambiguous. The CDR3 runs 15 residues. The V gene's germline CDR1 is SGHTA and CDR2 FQGTGA. V dropped 2 bases and J dropped 1 base, with 9 bases sitting between them. CDR3 sequence (DNA): TGTGCCAGCAGCTTAGACCTCGTTTCCTACAATGAGCAGTTCTTC. This codes for CASSLDLVSYNEQFF.

The J gene is TRBJ1-5, the V gene TRBV7-2; no definite D call. V was pared by 1 base and J by 9 bases, with 13 bases between. There are 14 residues in the CDR3. Germline CDR1 SGHTA, CDR2 FQGNSA. CDR3 in amino acids: CASSLVPGPGPQHF. In nucleotides, the CDR3 is TGTGCCAGCAGCTTAGTCCCAGGTCCAGGGCCCCAGCATTTT.

The rearrangement uses TRBV30 and TRBJ1-2; a possible D gene is TRBD1 (5 bases). The germline V gene encodes CDR1 GTSNPN and CDR2 SVGIG (reference sequence). The CDR3 is 14 residues long. V shed 2 bases and J shed 2 bases, with 12 bases lying between them. In DNA form, the CDR3 reads TGTGCCTGGAGTTTGACAGTAGGCAACTATGGCTACACCTTC. Translated: CAWSLTVGNYGYTF.

The J gene is TRBJ2-7, the V gene TRBV10-3, with no clear D. The CDR3 spans 15 residues. Germline V gene data show CDR1 as ENHRY and CDR2 as SYGVKD. V was trimmed by 0 bases and J by 1 base, leaving 10 bases between them. DNA of the CDR3: TGTGCCATCAGTGAGTCGTCTCTGGGGTCCTACGAGCAGTACTTC. Translation gives CAISESSLGSYEQYF.

J is TRBJ2-7 and V is TRBV5-1; 9 bases match TRBD2. With V trimmed by 4 bases and J by 3 bases, 11 bases remained unmatched. The germline V gene encodes CDR1 SGHRS and CDR2 YFSETQ. This CDR3 spans 16 amino acids. CDR3: CASSPEGVSGGYEQYF. The CDR3 nucleotides are TGCGCCAGCAGCCCCGAGGGGGTTAGCGGGGGCTACGAGCAGTACTTC.

This clone is a singleton in its sample. The rearrangement uses TRBV28 and TRBJ2-5; TRBD2 matches 10 bases. This CDR3 region has 17 residues. Germline V gene data show CDR1 as MDHEN and CDR2 as SYDVKM. J gave up 0 bases and V 1 base, and 5 bases lay outside the gene matches. CDR3 sequence (DNA): TGTGCCAGCAGTTTATCCGGGACTAGCGCATACCAAGAGACCCAGTACTTC. This sequence encodes CASSLSGTSAYQETQYF.

This chain uses TRBV4-2 with TRBJ1-4; 7 bases match TRBD1. Losses at the gene ends were 0 bases for V and 7 bases for J; bases not matched to a gene: 11. The CDR3 is 17 residues long. Per germline, CDR1 LGHNA and CDR2 YNFKEQ. In DNA form, the CDR3 reads TGTGCCAGCAGCCAAGAAGCGACCCAAAGGGGGCGTGAAAAACTGTTTTTT. This translates into CASSQEATQRGREKLFF.

As to this clone: Other DNA sequences in the same sample also yield this CDR3. The chain recombines TRBV5-1 with TRBJ1-2; weak D call: TRBD1 (5 bases). V gave up 4 bases and J gave up 4 bases, with 8 bases separating them. Germline V gives CDR1 SGHRS, CDR2 YFSETQ. This CDR3 contains 12 residues. Here the CDR3 reads CASSLDSYGYTF. CDR3 sequence (DNA): TGCGCCAGCAGCCTAGACAGCTATGGCTACACCTTC. The whole variable domain, remainder taken from reference TRBV5-1 and TRBJ1-2, is KAGVTQTPRYLIKTRGQQVTLSCSPISGHRSVSWYQQTPGQGLQFLFEYFSETQRNKGNFPGRFSGRQFSNSRSEMNVSTLELGDSALYLCASSLDSYGYTFGSGTRLTVV.

The chain carries TRBV6-5 and TRBJ2-7; D is perhaps TRBD2 (5 bases). The CDR3 is 14 residues long. V was trimmed by 2 bases and J by 3 bases, leaving 11 bases between them. Germline V gene lookup returns CDR1 MNHEY and CDR2 SVGAGI. The CDR3 sequence is CASSYGGRVYEQYF. CDR3 coding DNA: TGTGCCAGCAGTTACGGTGGGAGAGTCTACGAGCAGTACTTC.

The chain couples TRBV28 to TRBJ2-2; tentatively, D is TRBD2 (7 bases). Germline CDR1 MDHEN, CDR2 SYDVKM. This CDR3 has 13 residues. Trimming took off 7 bases at V and 8 bases at J, with 14 bases between the two ends. CDR3 amino acids: CASTSGQFGELFF. For the CDR3, the DNA is TGTGCCAGCACTAGCGGACAGTTTGGGGAGCTGTTTTTT.

The CDR3 nucleotides read TGTGCCAGCAGCGACTCAACAGATACGCAGTATTTT. Amino acids: CASSDSTDTQYF. The chain is built from TRBV28 and TRBJ2-3, with unresolved D. CDR1 is MDHEN and CDR2 is SYDVKM in the germline V gene. The germline V and J ends were trimmed by 6 bases and 3 bases, with 7 bases remaining between them. The CDR3 has 12 residues.

The V and J genes are TRBV6-1 and TRBJ1-5; TRBD1 is a possible D gene (5 bases). The germline CDR1 and CDR2 sequences are MNHNS and SASEGT. V gave up 5 bases and J gave up 5 bases, with 10 bases separating them. This CDR3 region has 13 residues. CDR3 amino acids: CASSQGSHQPQHF. The CDR3 coding sequence is TGTGCCAGCAGTCAGGGTTCCCATCAGCCCCAGCATTTT.

This chain joins TRBV18 and TRBJ2-7; D ambiguous. The CDR3 is 12 residues long. Per germline, CDR1 KGHSH and CDR2 LQKENI. V lost 1 base and J lost 4, with 5 bases in between. The CDR3 DNA reads TGTGCCAGCTCACCACGGGGATACGAGCAGTACTTC. This codes for CASSPRGYEQYF.

The chain is built from TRBV10-2 and TRBJ2-5, with 7 positions matching TRBD2. J lost 5 bases, V lost 6 bases, and 9 bases had no gene match. The CDR3 consists of 14 residues. Germline CDR1 is WSHSY and CDR2 is SAAADI. CDR3 loop: CASRTSWPMETQYF. The CDR3 DNA follows: TGCGCCAGCAGGACTAGCTGGCCCATGGAGACCCAGTACTTC.

This clone was counted between two and nine times. As DNA, the CDR3 is TGTGCCATCAGTGAGCCGTACAATGAGCAGTTCTTC. Amino acids: CAISEPYNEQFF. The chain carries TRBV10-3 and TRBJ2-1; no clear D. The CDR3 extends over 12 amino acids. Germline V gene data show CDR1 as ENHRY and CDR2 as SYGVKD. V was cut by 2 bases and J by 4 bases, with 3 bases left in between.